Shown below are 9 T cell receptor beta chains from a single sample sequenced in a study of identical twins. TCRdb redid the calling of the 5' RACE reads with MiXCR, one entry per CDR3 protein. The sample lists under 250,000 distinct CDR3 sequences, more than 6.5% occurring once. This same sample was also taken into another study, of yellow fever vaccine responses in identical twins.

Sequenced: memory (CD45RO+) T cells sorted from blood. These receptors all stem from a woman between 18 and 30 years old in good health.

The V call is TRBV12-3 or TRBV12-4, the J call TRBJ2-7; unclear D gene. V was cut by 3 bases and J by 4 bases, with 13 bases left in between. This CDR3 has 14 amino acids. CDR3 coding DNA: TGTGCCAGCAGTTTGGGTGTGAAAGTATACGAGCAGTACTTC. This gives the protein CASSLGVKVYEQYF.

Many counts were recorded for this clonotype. This chain links TRBV29-1 with TRBJ2-5; 8 nucleotides match TRBD2. The CDR3 extends over 15 amino acids. Germline CDR1 is SQVTM and CDR2 is ANQGSEA. With 7 bases clipped from V and 2 bases from J, the junction kept 12 bases outside the gene matches. CDR3 in amino acids: CSAYLQRGGQETQYF. The CDR3 DNA sequence: TGCAGCGCCTACCTCCAGCGCGGGGGGCAAGAGACCCAGTACTTC. Full variable domain (outside the CDR3, taken from reference TRBV29-1 and TRBJ2-5): SAVISQKPSRDICQRGTSLTIQCQVDSQVTMMFWYRQQPGQSLTLIATANQGSEATYESGFVIDKFPISRPNLTFSTLTVSNMSPEDSSIYLCSAYLQRGGQETQYFGPGTRLLVL.

This clonotype came up many times. The chain carries TRBV5-5 and TRBJ2-3; D ambiguous. Germline CDR1 is SGHKS and CDR2 is YYEKEE (reference sequence). CDR3 length: 16 amino acids. With 0 bases removed from V and 2 bases from J, the gap between germline ends came to 13 bases. CDR3 region: CASSLVPSTNTDTQYF. For the CDR3, the DNA is TGTGCCAGCAGCTTGGTCCCTTCTACAAACACAGATACGCAGTATTTT.

This clonotype was found many times. This sequence joins TRBV25-1 and TRBJ2-7, with 9 bases identical to TRBD1. CDR3 size: 14 residues. The ends lost 7 bases at V and 4 bases at J; junction bases unmatched: 8. Germline CDR1 MGHDK, CDR2 SYGVNS. The CDR3, as DNA: TGTGCCAGCAAACCGACAGGGGGAAGGTACGAGCAGTACTTC. Protein sequence: CASKPTGGRYEQYF.

This clonotype was seen only a few times. The CDR3 reads CASSSRDREKLWAYEQYF. DNA for the CDR3: TGTGCCAGCAGCTCCCGGGACAGAGAAAAACTCTGGGCCTACGAGCAGTACTTC. The chain couples TRBV11-2 to TRBJ2-7; 7 bases are a match to TRBD1. The germline V gene encodes CDR1 SGHAT and CDR2 FQNNGV. The CDR3 contains 18 residues. The trim removed 4 bases at V and 2 bases at J, leaving 17 bases unmatched.

Only a few counts were recorded for this clonotype. This rearrangement joins TRBV10-3 to TRBJ2-7; the D gene is possibly TRBD1 (6 bases). The CDR3 is 11 residues long. Germline V gene data show CDR1 as ENHRY and CDR2 as SYGVKD. V lost 6 bases and J lost 6, with 9 bases in between. In DNA form, the CDR3 reads TGTGCCATCAGCCGGGACACCGAGCAGTACTTC. This translates into CAISRDTEQYF.

The V call is TRBV5-1, the J call TRBJ2-2; 9 bases agree with TRBD1. The CDR3 has 14 amino acids. Unmatched junction bases numbered 5, after V lost 4 bases and J lost 7 bases. Germline values: CDR1 SGHRS, CDR2 YFSETQ. The CDR3 nucleotides are TGCGCCAGCAGCACTGGGACAGGGAGCGGGGAGCTGTTTTTT. It translates to CASSTGTGSGELFF.

There are many counts of this clonotype. The V call is TRBV4-1, the J call TRBJ2-3; 11 positions match TRBD2. The CDR3 spans 16 residues. Losses at the gene ends were 1 base for V and 5 bases for J; bases not matched to a gene: 5. The germline gives CDR1 MGHRA, CDR2 YSYEKL. The CDR3 sequence: CASSQVLAGGQDTQYF. The CDR3 nucleotides are TGCGCCAGCAGCCAAGTTCTAGCGGGGGGCCAAGATACGCAGTATTTT.

To note about this clonotype: This sequence may be a read error, since a much larger clone differs from it by one base. The chain couples TRBV11-2 to TRBJ2-3; 7 bases are shared with TRBD2. In germline, CDR1 is SGHAT, CDR2 FQNNGV. The CDR3 totals 16 residues. In DNA form, the CDR3 reads TGTGCCAGCAGCCCAAACAGCGGGACCGGCACAGATAAGCAGTATTTT. Protein sequence: CASSPNSGTGTDKQYF.